This T cell receptor (beta chain) was observed in a study of Ad26.COV2.S vaccination and SARS-CoV-2 variants. In the study overall: Ad26.COV2.S was injected intramuscularly once or twice, 56 days apart. Overall study results and limits: The TCR breadth and depth analyses may have understated or missed part of the total T cell responses. Following vaccination, spike-specific CD8+ and CD4+ T cell responses reportedly exhibited substantial breadth.

CDR3 length equals 13 residues. Germline CDR1 and CDR2: MDHEN and SYDVKM. Trimming cost V 4 bases and J 3 bases, with 9 bases left between them. Assay used: immunoSEQ multiplex PCR; TCRdb lists only in-frame clones, some missing. The sample carries about 460,000 clones, about nine tenths recorded once. This sample's treatment: over 15 received Ad26.COV2.S at low or high dose, single or two shots; about 5 received placebo; per-sample allocation not given. On day 63 after the first injection, vaccine and placebo recipients gave samples. Comments on this clone: Its specificity is not known.

The rearrangement uses TRBV28 and TRBJ1-2; no clear D gene. The sample consisted of peripheral blood, taken in a trial of Ad26.COV2.S vaccine versus placebo. This TCR was sampled from a person between 18 and 59 years old who received the Ad26.COV2.S COVID-19 vaccine or a placebo. The CDR3: CASSSPGYYGYTF. Written as DNA, the CDR3 is TGTGCCAGCAGTTCCCCGGGGTACTATGGCTACACCTTC.